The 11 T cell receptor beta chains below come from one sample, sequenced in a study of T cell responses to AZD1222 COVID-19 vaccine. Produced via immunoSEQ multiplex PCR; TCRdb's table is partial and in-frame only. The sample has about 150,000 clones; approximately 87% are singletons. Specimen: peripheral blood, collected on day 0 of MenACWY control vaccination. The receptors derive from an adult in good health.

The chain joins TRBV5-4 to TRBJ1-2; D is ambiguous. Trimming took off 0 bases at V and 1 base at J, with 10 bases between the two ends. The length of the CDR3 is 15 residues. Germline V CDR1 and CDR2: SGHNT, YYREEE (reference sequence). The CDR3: CASSLEGAYNYGYTF. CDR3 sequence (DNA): TGTGCCAGCAGCTTGGAGGGAGCTTATAACTATGGCTACACCTTC.

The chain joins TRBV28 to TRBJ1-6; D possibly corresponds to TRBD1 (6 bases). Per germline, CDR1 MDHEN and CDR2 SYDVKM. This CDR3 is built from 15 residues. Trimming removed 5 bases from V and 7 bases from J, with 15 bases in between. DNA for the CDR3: TGTGCCAGCAGTACCTGGACAGAATTAAATTCACCCCTCCACTTT. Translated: CASSTWTELNSPLHF.

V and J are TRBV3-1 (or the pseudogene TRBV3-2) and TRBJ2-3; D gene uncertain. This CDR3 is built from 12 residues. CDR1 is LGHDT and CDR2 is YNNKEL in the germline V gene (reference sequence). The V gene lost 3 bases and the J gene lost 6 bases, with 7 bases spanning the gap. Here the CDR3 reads CASSHPWDTQYF. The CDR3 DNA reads TGTGCCAGCAGCCACCCTTGGGATACGCAGTATTTT.

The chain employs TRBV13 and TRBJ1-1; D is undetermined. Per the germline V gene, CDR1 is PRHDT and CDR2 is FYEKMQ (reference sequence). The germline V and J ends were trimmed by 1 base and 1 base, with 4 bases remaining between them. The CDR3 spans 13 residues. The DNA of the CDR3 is TGTGCCAGCAGCTTAGACGGGAACACTGAAGCTTTCTTT. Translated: CASSLDGNTEAFF.

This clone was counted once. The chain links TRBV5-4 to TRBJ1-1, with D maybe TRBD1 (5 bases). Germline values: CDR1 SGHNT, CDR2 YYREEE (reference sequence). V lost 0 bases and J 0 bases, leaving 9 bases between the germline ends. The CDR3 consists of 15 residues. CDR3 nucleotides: TGTGCCAGCAGCTTGGAACAGGCCATGAACACTGAAGCTTTCTTT. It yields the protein CASSLEQAMNTEAFF.

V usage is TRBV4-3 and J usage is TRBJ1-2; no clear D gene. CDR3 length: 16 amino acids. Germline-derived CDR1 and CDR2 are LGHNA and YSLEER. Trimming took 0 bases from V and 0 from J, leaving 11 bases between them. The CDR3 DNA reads TGCGCCAGCAGCCAAGATCTAAACGCTCCTAACTATGGCTACACCTTC. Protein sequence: CASSQDLNAPNYGYTF.

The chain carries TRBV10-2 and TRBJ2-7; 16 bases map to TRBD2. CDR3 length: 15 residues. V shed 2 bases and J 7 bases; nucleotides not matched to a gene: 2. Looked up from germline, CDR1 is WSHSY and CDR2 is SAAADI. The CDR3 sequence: CASSEGTSGGGEQYV. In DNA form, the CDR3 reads TGCGCCAGCAGTGAGGGGACTAGCGGGGGGGGTGAGCAGTACGTC.

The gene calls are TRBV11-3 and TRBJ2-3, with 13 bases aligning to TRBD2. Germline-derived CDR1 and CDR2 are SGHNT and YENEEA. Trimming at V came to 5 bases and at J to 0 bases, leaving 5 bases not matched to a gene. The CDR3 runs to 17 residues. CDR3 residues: CASSLTTSGRSTDTQYF. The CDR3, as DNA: TGTGCCAGCAGCCTTACGACTAGCGGGAGGAGCACAGATACGCAGTATTTT.

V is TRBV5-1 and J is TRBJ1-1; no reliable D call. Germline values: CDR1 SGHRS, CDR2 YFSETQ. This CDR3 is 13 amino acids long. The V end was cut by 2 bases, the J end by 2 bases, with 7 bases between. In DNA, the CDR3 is TGCGCCAGCAGCTTCGGCAGCAACACTGAAGCTTTCTTT. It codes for CASSFGSNTEAFF.

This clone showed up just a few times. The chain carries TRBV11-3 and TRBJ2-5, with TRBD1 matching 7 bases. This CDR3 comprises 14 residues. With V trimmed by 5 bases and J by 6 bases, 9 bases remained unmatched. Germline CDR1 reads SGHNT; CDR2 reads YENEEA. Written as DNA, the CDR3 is TGTGCCAGCAGCCGCCCAGTGGGACAGCAGACCCAGTACTTC. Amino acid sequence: CASSRPVGQQTQYF.

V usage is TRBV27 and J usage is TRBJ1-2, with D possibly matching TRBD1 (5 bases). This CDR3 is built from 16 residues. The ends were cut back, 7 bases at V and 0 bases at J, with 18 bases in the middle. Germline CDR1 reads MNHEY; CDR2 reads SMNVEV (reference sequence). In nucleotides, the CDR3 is TGTGCCAGCACCCTCCGTGGGGGGGGAGCTAACTATGGCTACACCTTC. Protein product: CASTLRGGGANYGYTF.